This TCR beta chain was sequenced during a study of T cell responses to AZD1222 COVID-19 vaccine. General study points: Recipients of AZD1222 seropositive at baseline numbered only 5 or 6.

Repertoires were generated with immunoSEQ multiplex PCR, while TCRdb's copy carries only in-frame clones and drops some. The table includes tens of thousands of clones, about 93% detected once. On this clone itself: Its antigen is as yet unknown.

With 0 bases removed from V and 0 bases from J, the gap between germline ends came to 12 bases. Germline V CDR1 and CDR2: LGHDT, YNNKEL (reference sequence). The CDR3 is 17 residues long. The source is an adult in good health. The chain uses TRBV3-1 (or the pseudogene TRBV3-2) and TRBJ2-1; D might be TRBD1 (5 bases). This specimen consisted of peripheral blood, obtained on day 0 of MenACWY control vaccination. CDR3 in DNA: TGTGCCAGCAGCCAAGAAAGGTGGACAAGCTCCTACAATGAGCAGTTCTTC. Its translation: CASSQERWTSSYNEQFF.